This is a list of T cell receptor beta chains from one sample in a study of OX40 agonist ivuxolimab in advanced cancers. Produced via immunoSEQ multiplex PCR; TCRdb's table is partial and in-frame only. The table has about 55,000 clones, 85% to 90% seen once; the top ten hold more than 6.5%. Sequenced material: CD4+ or CD8+ T cells sorted from blood, taken in a trial of the OX40 agonist ivuxolimab. The receptors shown here come from an adult with an advanced solid tumor such as melanoma, head and neck, liver or kidney cancer. Both conserved end residues are trimmed from each CDR3. Fields, in order: J gene, CDR3 length, V gene, CDR3 protein.

J gene: TRBJ1-3
CDR3 length: 13
V gene: TRBV7-9
CDR3 protein: ASSLGQGLLNTIY

J gene: TRBJ2-6
CDR3 length: 12
V gene: TRBV5-6
CDR3 protein: ASSPDGGANVLT

J gene: TRBJ2-3
CDR3 length: 13
V gene: TRBV28
CDR3 protein: ASSLSGPRTDTQY

J gene: TRBJ2-1
CDR3 length: 8
V gene: TRBV20-1
CDR3 protein: SAAPNEQF

J gene: TRBJ2-7
CDR3 length: 12
V gene: TRBV14
CDR3 protein: ASSQVDRYYEQY

J gene: TRBJ2-3
CDR3 length: 15
V gene: TRBV9
CDR3 protein: ASSVAAGLAGSDTQY

J gene: TRBJ2-7
CDR3 length: 12
V gene: TRBV6-1
CDR3 protein: ASSGEAFSYEQY

J gene: TRBJ2-1
CDR3 length: 13
V gene: TRBV5-4
CDR3 protein: ASSRLAGGPSEQF

J gene: TRBJ2-7
CDR3 length: 14
V gene: TRBV5-6
CDR3 protein: ASSYVRDRASYEQY

J gene: TRBJ1-5
CDR3 length: 13
V gene: TRBV2
CDR3 protein: ASSEVTAFNQPQH

J gene: TRBJ2-7
CDR3 length: 12
V gene: TRBV5-1
CDR3 protein: ASSLAAGSYEQY

J gene: TRBJ1-3
CDR3 length: 13
V gene: TRBV6-5
CDR3 protein: ASSSTRTAGNTIY

J gene: TRBJ2-5
CDR3 length: 11
V gene: TRBV28
CDR3 protein: ASSLVSQETQY

J gene: TRBJ2-7
CDR3 length: 13
V gene: TRBV19
CDR3 protein: ASSTRRDRAYEQY

J gene: TRBJ1-5
CDR3 length: 11
V gene: TRBV6-5
CDR3 protein: ASRRRQNQPQH

J gene: TRBJ2-1
CDR3 length: 15
V gene: TRBV27
CDR3 protein: ASSLSGGRALYNEQF

J gene: TRBJ2-5
CDR3 length: 13
V gene: TRBV6-5
CDR3 protein: ASSREVGRMETQY

J gene: TRBJ1-3
CDR3 length: 15
V gene: TRBV7-7
CDR3 protein: ASSALPRGAAGNTIY

J gene: TRBJ2-7
CDR3 length: 13
V gene: TRBV28
CDR3 protein: ASSPPGPGSDEQY

J gene: TRBJ2-7
CDR3 length: 10
V gene: TRBV18
CDR3 protein: ASSPGREEQY

J gene: TRBJ2-5
CDR3 length: 13
V gene: TRBV7-3
CDR3 protein: ASSLNGGDQETQY

J gene: TRBJ1-4
CDR3 length: 12
V gene: TRBV15
CDR3 protein: ATSRASVNEKLF

J gene: TRBJ1-2
CDR3 length: 14
V gene: TRBV7-2
CDR3 protein: ASSLVPAARSYGYT

J gene: TRBJ2-7
CDR3 length: 12
V gene: TRBV9
CDR3 protein: ASSVGTTGYEQY

J gene: TRBJ2-1
CDR3 length: 15
V gene: TRBV7-9
CDR3 protein: ASEESAGGSSYNEQF

J gene: TRBJ1-2
CDR3 length: 15
V gene: TRBV5-4
CDR3 protein: ASSFGTGGGRHYGYT

J gene: TRBJ1-2
CDR3 length: 10
V gene: TRBV5-1
CDR3 protein: ASRYLQGGYT

J gene: TRBJ1-5
CDR3 length: 15
V gene: TRBV4-1
CDR3 protein: ASSQEAQGLLNQPQH

J gene: TRBJ2-7
CDR3 length: 13
V gene: TRBV5-1
CDR3 protein: ASSLAGTSPYEQY

J gene: TRBJ2-5
CDR3 length: 14
V gene: TRBV5-1
CDR3 protein: ASSLSGSGNQETQY

J gene: TRBJ2-1
CDR3 length: 15
V gene: TRBV19
CDR3 protein: ASSIFLVGGRPNEQF

J gene: TRBJ2-7
CDR3 length: 11
V gene: TRBV7-9
CDR3 protein: ASRYGTGDEQY

J gene: TRBJ2-2
CDR3 length: 12
V gene: TRBV27
CDR3 protein: ASSLRDSTGELF

J gene: TRBJ1-4
CDR3 length: 11
V gene: TRBV4-1
CDR3 protein: ASSQGGNEKLF

J gene: TRBJ1-1
CDR3 length: 12
V gene: TRBV5-6
CDR3 protein: ASSEEGTSTEAF

J gene: TRBJ2-5
CDR3 length: 16
V gene: TRBV11-2
CDR3 protein: ASTLFAGISGDRETQY

J gene: TRBJ2-3
CDR3 length: 15
V gene: TRBV18
CDR3 protein: ASSPPGGQGATDTQY

J gene: TRBJ2-7
CDR3 length: 17
V gene: TRBV21-1
CDR3 protein: ASSKEKDRGLAGAYEQY

J gene: TRBJ1-3
CDR3 length: 10
V gene: TRBV7-8
CDR3 protein: ASSLQGNTIY

J gene: TRBJ1-2
CDR3 length: 9
V gene: TRBV29-1
CDR3 protein: SVGTVYGYT